This entry describes one T cell receptor beta chain. This CDR3 region has 16 residues. The ends were cut back, 0 bases at V and 6 bases at J, with 15 bases in the middle. Germline V gene data show CDR1 as SGHRS and CDR2 as YFSETQ. The data were taken from a study of long-term antiretroviral therapy in people with HIV. Sequencing relied on immunoSEQ assay v3.0, run at survey level. Some clones are missing from TCRdb's copy, which holds only in-frame ones; the method was immunoSEQ multiplex PCR. Of tens of thousands of clones detected, roughly 79% appear once; the ten largest clones hold approximately 7.6%. The samples comprised roughly 0.9-10 million cryopreserved PBMC ahead of DNA extraction.

The chain carries TRBV5-1 and TRBJ2-2, with D perhaps matching TRBD1 (6 bases). This receptor was taken from a woman in her 50s with HIV. The material sequenced was unsorted PBMCs, taken 3.1 years after starting antiretroviral therapy. Here the CDR3 reads CASSLAKLGAAGELFF. CDR3 nucleotide sequence: TGCGCCAGCAGCTTGGCCAAATTGGGGGCAGCCGGGGAGCTGTTTTTT.